This T cell receptor beta chain was profiled in a study of beta chain features in type 1 diabetes. Study observations and caveats: Researchers reported that naive, central memory and Treg TCRB repertoires appeared more similar in patients than in healthy donors. Junctions at VDJ sites from type 1 diabetes patients had fewer insertions and more deletions. Moderately but significantly shorter TCRB CDR3s were found in Type 1 diabetes patients in all four CD4+ subsets.

The sequenced template was cDNA made from the entire isolated RNA. Here immunoSEQ multiplex PCR was the method, and the copy in TCRdb shows in-frame clones only, minus some. The sample carries approximately 170,000 clones, less than 9.5% recorded once. A word on this clone: The antigen remains unidentified.

The sequence was collected from a woman aged 18-30 years in good health. The sample was central memory CD4+ T cells from blood.

This CDR3 is CASSTPGTSAPSRINEQFF. The CDR3 region has the DNA TGTGCCAGCAGCACCCCGGGGACTAGCGCCCCGAGTCGGATAAATGAGCAGTTCTTC. The rearrangement joins TRBV7-9 to TRBJ2-1; 10 positions agree with TRBD2. The CDR3 has 19 amino acids. J was trimmed by 7 bases and V by 5 bases; bases with no gene match: 20. CDR1 is SEHNR and CDR2 is FQNEAQ in the germline V gene (reference sequence).